These 21 T cell receptor beta chains share one sample of origin, sequenced in a study of blood T cell repertoires in COVID-19. TCRdb keeps only in-frame clones here, not all; method: immunoSEQ multiplex PCR. The table records more than 95,000 clones, approximately 81% of them present only once. Sequenced: peripheral blood. The source is a man between 60 and 75 years old with acute or convalescent COVID-19.

J is TRBJ1-6 and V is TRBV4-1; D is unclear. CDR3 length: 15 amino acids. In germline, CDR1 is MGHRA, CDR2 YSYEKL. V lost 1 base, J lost 4 bases, and 8 bases lay in between. The CDR3 nucleotides are TGCGCCAGCAGCCAAGGTGGGCAATATAATTCACCCCTCCACTTT. It is translated as CASSQGGQYNSPLHF.

This rearrangement joins TRBV5-6 to TRBJ1-2, with TRBD1 as a possible D gene (6 bases). The V gene's germline CDR1 is SGHDT and CDR2 YYEEEE. The CDR3 runs to 15 residues. V was trimmed by 3 bases and J by 2 bases, leaving 14 bases between them. The CDR3 sequence: CASSSPSQGNYGYTF. CDR3 nucleotide sequence: TGTGCCAGCAGCTCACCATCCCAGGGGAACTATGGCTACACCTTC.

In its sample, this clone was seen a few times. The genes are TRBV5-8 and TRBJ2-7; a weak D match, TRBD1 (5 bases). V was pared by 4 bases and J by 7 bases, with 12 bases between. Germline loops: CDR1 SGHTS, CDR2 YDEGEE. This CDR3 is built from 12 residues. CDR3 region: CASSHRPGEQYF. CDR3 DNA: TGTGCCAGCAGCCACAGACCAGGGGAGCAGTACTTC.

V is TRBV4-1 and J is TRBJ1-6; D gene uncertain. The germline V and J ends were trimmed by 2 bases and 0 bases, with 5 bases remaining between them. This CDR3 comprises 15 residues. Germline V gives CDR1 MGHRA, CDR2 YSYEKL. CDR3 bases: TGCGCCAGCAGCCAATACAGCTCCTATAATTCACCCCTCCACTTT. This gives the protein CASSQYSSYNSPLHF.

The chain carries TRBV3-1 (or the pseudogene TRBV3-2) and TRBJ2-1; 11 nucleotides match TRBD2. Trimming cost V 1 base and J 2 bases; bases outside gene matches: 7. Germline CDR1 and CDR2: LGHDT and YNNKEL (reference sequence). The CDR3 has 18 amino acids. CDR3 protein: CASSQASLAGGPYNEQFF. DNA of the CDR3: TGTGCCAGCAGCCAAGCTTCCCTAGCGGGAGGTCCCTACAATGAGCAGTTCTTC.

The chain uses TRBV24-1 and TRBJ2-3; 7 positions match TRBD1. Losses at the gene ends were 4 bases for V and 0 bases for J; bases not matched to a gene: 6. CDR3 length equals 16 residues. The germline gives CDR1 KGHDR, CDR2 SFDVKD. This CDR3 reads CATSDSRDSSTDTQYF. CDR3 nucleotide sequence: TGTGCCACCAGTGACTCCCGGGACAGCAGCACAGATACGCAGTATTTT.

The chain combines TRBV5-1 with TRBJ2-7, with TRBD1 matching over 10 bases. The CDR3 extends over 15 amino acids. Germline assignment: CDR1 SGHRS and CDR2 YFSETQ. Trimming at V came to 5 bases and at J to 3 bases, leaving 8 bases not matched to a gene. CDR3 bases: TGCGCCAGCAGGGCGGGGACAGGGGAAGGCTACGAGCAGTACTTC. As protein: CASRAGTGEGYEQYF.

This rearrangement joins TRBV4-1 to TRBJ1-2, with 8 bases that match TRBD1. V lost 2 bases, J lost 7 bases, and 9 bases stayed unmatched. The CDR3 has 15 residues. Germline CDR1 reads MGHRA; CDR2 reads YSYEKL. CDR3 DNA sequence: TGCGCCAGCAGCCAACTTACGGACAGGGCGGCTGGCTACACCTTC. Protein sequence: CASSQLTDRAAGYTF.

The CDR3 is CASSYTGGYNQPQHF. The CDR3 bases are TGTGCCAGTAGCTATACAGGGGGATACAATCAGCCCCAGCATTTT. The chain employs TRBV19 and TRBJ1-5, with TRBD1 matching 8 bases. Germline trimming cut 6 bases from V and 3 bases from J; bases unmatched to any gene: 7. The CDR3 has 15 residues. CDR1 and CDR2 (germline): LNHDA, SQIVND (reference sequence).

V usage is TRBV5-6 and J usage is TRBJ1-2; D is undetermined. The CDR3 loop spans 14 amino acids. The V gene's germline CDR1 is SGHDT and CDR2 YYEEEE. Trimming took off 3 bases at V and 8 bases at J, with 17 bases between the two ends. CDR3 protein: CASSYVSGGRGYTF. For the CDR3, the DNA is TGTGCCAGCAGCTACGTGTCGGGAGGCAGGGGCTACACCTTC.

V usage is TRBV6-1 and J usage is TRBJ2-7; D might be TRBD1 (6 bases). CDR1 and CDR2 from the germline V gene are MNHNS and SASEGT. CDR3 length: 15 amino acids. Between the trimmed V and J ends, which lost 2 bases and 3 bases, there was a span of 14 bases. CDR3 coding DNA: TGTGCCAGCAGTGAAACAGGGAATCGGGACTACGAGCAGTACTTC. Residues: CASSETGNRDYEQYF.

CDR3 region: CSVDFGEQFF. DNA of the CDR3: TGCAGCGTTGATTTCGGTGAGCAGTTCTTC. The gene calls are TRBV29-1 and TRBJ2-1; D is uncertain. V was pared by 3 bases and J by 9 bases, with 6 bases between. This CDR3 region has 10 residues. Germline values: CDR1 SQVTM, CDR2 ANQGSEA.

This chain uses TRBV19 with TRBJ2-4; 10 bases are a match to TRBD1. The ends lost 0 bases at V and 6 bases at J; junction bases unmatched: 14. The CDR3 sequence is 19 residues long. Germline V gene data show CDR1 as LNHDA and CDR2 as SQIVND (reference sequence). The CDR3 DNA reads as TGTGCCAGTAGTATAGATATGGGGGGACAGGGGTTAGATAGAAACATTCAGTACTTC. It encodes CASSIDMGGQGLDRNIQYF.

This clone appeared a few times. The V gene is TRBV10-2, the J gene TRBJ1-4; TRBD1 aligns across 8 bases. V was clipped by 8 bases and J by 8 bases; unmatched bases: 10. This CDR3 has 14 amino acids. Germline assignment: CDR1 WSHSY and CDR2 SAAADI. The CDR3 DNA reads TGCGCCAGCTCCGGCGGACAGGGTGGCGAAAAACTGTTTTTT. This gives the protein CASSGGQGGEKLFF.

The chain uses TRBV24-1 and TRBJ2-2; 9 bases line up with TRBD1. Germline loops: CDR1 KGHDR, CDR2 SFDVKD. The junction had 4 bases not matched to a gene; V was cut back by 4 bases and J by 5 bases. The CDR3 totals 15 residues. The CDR3 coding sequence is TGTGCCACCAGTGACCCGGGACAGGGAACCGGGGAGCTGTTTTTT. It is translated as CATSDPGQGTGELFF.

The chain links TRBV28 to TRBJ2-3, with D tentatively TRBD1 (6 bases). V was cut by 6 bases and J by 5 bases, with 15 bases left in between. CDR3 size: 14 residues. Looked up from germline, CDR1 is MDHEN and CDR2 is SYDVKM. The CDR3 sequence: CASSDTGTQDTQYF. For the CDR3, the DNA is TGTGCCAGCAGCGATACCGGGACACAAGATACGCAGTATTTT.

This clone is a singleton in its sample. The V and J genes are TRBV29-1 and TRBJ1-2; TRBD1 is a possible D gene (5 bases). Per germline, CDR1 SQVTM and CDR2 ANQGSEA. The CDR3 loop spans 14 amino acids. V lost 7 bases and J lost 8, with 23 bases in between. The CDR3 DNA reads TGCAGCGCCCCGACGGGGGAGGGTTTGATCGGCTACACCTTC. Residues: CSAPTGEGLIGYTF.

Only a few counts were recorded for this clone. An end of the junction differs from the germline gene, which may be a read error. CDR3 coding DNA: TGTGCCAGCAGCTTATCCTACGATAGCGCAGACTTC. This sequence encodes CASSLSYDSADF. This chain links TRBV7-9 with TRBJ2-7; the D gene is possibly TRBD2 (5 bases). Germline V CDR1 and CDR2: SEHNR, FQNEAQ (reference sequence). The CDR3 sequence is 12 residues long.

The chain has TRBV18 and TRBJ1-1; maybe TRBD1 (5 bases). The CDR3 loop spans 15 amino acids. The germline V and J ends were trimmed by 0 bases and 6 bases, with 14 bases remaining between them. Germline CDR1 KGHSH, CDR2 LQKENI. The chain's CDR3 is CASSPPAGGNSEAFF. The CDR3 DNA follows: TGTGCCAGCTCACCACCCGCCGGGGGTAACTCTGAAGCTTTCTTT. The variable domain in full, completed from reference TRBV18 and TRBJ1-1, reads NAGVMQNPRHLVRRRGQEARLRCSPMKGHSHVYWYRQLPEEGLKFMVYLQKENIIDESGMPKERFSAEFPKEGPSILRIQQVVRGDSAAYFCASSPPAGGNSEAFFGQGTRLTVV.

This clone came up a few times. The chain combines TRBV10-2 with TRBJ1-1, with D perhaps matching TRBD1 (6 bases). V lost 6 bases, J lost 1 base, and 9 bases lay in between. The CDR3 has 13 amino acids. The germline CDR1 and CDR2 sequences are WSHSY and SAAADI. The CDR3 protein is CASSGQRNTEAFF. As DNA, the CDR3 is TGCGCCAGCAGCGGACAGAGGAACACTGAAGCTTTCTTT.

CDR3 sequence (DNA): TGTGCCAGCAGTGAAGCGGAACTAGGGCGAACTAATGAAAAACTGTTTTTT. Amino acid sequence: CASSEAELGRTNEKLFF. This chain joins TRBV2 and TRBJ1-4, with D unresolved. CDR3 length: 17 amino acids. The germline gives CDR1 SNHLY, CDR2 FYNNEI. With 0 bases removed from V and 1 base from J, the gap between germline ends came to 12 bases.